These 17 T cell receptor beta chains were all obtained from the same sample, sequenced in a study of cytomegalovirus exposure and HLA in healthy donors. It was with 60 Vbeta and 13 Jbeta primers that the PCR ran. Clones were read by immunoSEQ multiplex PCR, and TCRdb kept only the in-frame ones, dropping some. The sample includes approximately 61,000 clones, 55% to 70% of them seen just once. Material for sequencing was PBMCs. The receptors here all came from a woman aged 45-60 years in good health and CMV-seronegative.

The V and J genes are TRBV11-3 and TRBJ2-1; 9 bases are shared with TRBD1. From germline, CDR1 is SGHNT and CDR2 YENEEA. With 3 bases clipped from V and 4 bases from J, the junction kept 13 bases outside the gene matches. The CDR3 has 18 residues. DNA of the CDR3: TGTGCCAGCAGCTTTGACCGGGATCCGGGACAGGGATACAATGAGCAGTTCTTC. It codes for CASSFDRDPGQGYNEQFF.

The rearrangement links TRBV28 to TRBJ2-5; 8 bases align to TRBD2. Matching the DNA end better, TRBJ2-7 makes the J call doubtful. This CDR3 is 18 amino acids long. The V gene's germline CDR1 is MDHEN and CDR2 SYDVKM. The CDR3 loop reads CASRIEAGDVTIGYEQYF. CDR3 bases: TGTGCCAGCAGAATTGAAGCGGGAGATGTGACTATTGGGTACGAGCAGTACTTC.

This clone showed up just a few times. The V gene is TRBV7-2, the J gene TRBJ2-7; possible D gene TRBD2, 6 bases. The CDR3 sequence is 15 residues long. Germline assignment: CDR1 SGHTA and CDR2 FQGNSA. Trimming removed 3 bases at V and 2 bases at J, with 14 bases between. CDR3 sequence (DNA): TGTGCCAGCAGCTTGGGGAGCGGGTCAGCCTACGAGCAGTACTTC. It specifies CASSLGSGSAYEQYF.

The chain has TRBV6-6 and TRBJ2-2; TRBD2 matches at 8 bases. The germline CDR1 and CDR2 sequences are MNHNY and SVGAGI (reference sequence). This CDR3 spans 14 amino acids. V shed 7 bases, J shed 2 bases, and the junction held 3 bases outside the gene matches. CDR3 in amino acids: CASKVAGNTGELFF. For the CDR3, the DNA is TGTGCCAGCAAGGTAGCGGGAAACACCGGGGAGCTGTTTTTT.

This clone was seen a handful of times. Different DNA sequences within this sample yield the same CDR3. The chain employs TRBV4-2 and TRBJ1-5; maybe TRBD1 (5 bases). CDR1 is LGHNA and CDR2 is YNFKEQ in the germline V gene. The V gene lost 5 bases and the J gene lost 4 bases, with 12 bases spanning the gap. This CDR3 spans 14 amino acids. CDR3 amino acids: CASSITGTNQPQHF. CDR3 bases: TGTGCCAGCAGCATAACCGGGACTAATCAGCCCCAGCATTTT.

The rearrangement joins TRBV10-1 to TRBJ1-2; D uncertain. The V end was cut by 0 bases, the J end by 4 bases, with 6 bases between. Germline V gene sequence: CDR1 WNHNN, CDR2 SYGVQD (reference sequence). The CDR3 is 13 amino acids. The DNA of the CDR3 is TGCGCCAGCAGTGAGTCCGAACTCTATGGCTACACCTTC. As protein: CASSESELYGYTF.

CDR3 sequence (DNA): TGTGCCAGCAGCTTGGCGGGCAGGGGATCGTGGGCGGCCAACGTCCTGACTTTC. Translation gives CASSLAGRGSWAANVLTF. This chain connects TRBV5-6 to TRBJ2-6; maybe TRBD1 (6 bases). This CDR3 comprises 18 residues. Per germline, CDR1 SGHDT and CDR2 YYEEEE. V lost 0 bases, J lost 6 bases, and 19 bases lay in between.

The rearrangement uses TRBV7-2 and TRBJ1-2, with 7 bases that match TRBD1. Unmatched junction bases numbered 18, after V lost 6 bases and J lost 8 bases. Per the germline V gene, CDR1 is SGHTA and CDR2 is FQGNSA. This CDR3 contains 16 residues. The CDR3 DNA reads TGTGCCAGCAGTTTTTACAGGGGTGTGCCCAGAGGCGGCTACACCTTC. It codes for CASSFYRGVPRGGYTF.

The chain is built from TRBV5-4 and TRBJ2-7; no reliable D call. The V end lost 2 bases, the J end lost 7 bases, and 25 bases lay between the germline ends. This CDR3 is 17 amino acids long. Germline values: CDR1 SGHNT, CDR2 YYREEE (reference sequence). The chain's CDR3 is CASSLGLRNLPHGEQYF. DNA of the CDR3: TGTGCCAGCAGCTTAGGCTTGCGGAATCTTCCACATGGGGAGCAGTACTTC.

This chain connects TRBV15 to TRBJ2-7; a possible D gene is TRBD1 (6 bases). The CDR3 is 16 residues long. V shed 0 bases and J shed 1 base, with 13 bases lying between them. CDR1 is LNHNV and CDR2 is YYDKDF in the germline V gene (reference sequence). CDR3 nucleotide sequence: TGTGCCACCAGCAGAGATCGAGACAGGTGGTCCTACGAGCAGTACTTC. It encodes CATSRDRDRWSYEQYF. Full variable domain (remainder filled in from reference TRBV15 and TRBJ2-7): DAMVIQNPRYQVTQFGKPVTLSCSQTLNHNVMYWYQQKSSQAPKLLFHYYDKDFNNEADTPDNFQSRRPNTSFCFLDIRSPGLGDTAMYLCATSRDRDRWSYEQYFGPGTRLTVT.

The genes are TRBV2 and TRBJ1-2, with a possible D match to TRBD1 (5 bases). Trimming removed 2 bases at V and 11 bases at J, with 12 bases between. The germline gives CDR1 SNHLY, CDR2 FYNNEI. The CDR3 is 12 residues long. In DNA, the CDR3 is TGTGCCAGCAGTGAAACGACAGACTTATACACCTTC. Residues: CASSETTDLYTF.

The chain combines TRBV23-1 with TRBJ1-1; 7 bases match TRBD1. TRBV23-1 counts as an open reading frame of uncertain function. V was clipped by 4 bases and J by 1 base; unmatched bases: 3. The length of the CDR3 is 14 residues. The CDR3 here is CASSLGTENTEAFF. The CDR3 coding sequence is TGCGCCAGCAGTCTCGGGACAGAGAACACTGAAGCTTTCTTT.

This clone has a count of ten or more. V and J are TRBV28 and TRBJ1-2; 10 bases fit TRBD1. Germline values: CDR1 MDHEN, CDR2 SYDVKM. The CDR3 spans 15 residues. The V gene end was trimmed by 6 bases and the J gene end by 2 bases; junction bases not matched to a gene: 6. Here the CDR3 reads CASSETGGRNYGYTF. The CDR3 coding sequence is TGTGCCAGCAGCGAGACAGGGGGCCGCAACTATGGCTACACCTTC.

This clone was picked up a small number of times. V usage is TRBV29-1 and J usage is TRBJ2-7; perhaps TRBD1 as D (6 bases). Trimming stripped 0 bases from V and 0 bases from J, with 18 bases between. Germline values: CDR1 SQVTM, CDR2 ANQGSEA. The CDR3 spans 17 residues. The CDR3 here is CSVEDRPRTDLSYEQYF. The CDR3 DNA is TGCAGCGTTGAAGATCGGCCCCGGACAGACCTCTCCTACGAGCAGTACTTC.

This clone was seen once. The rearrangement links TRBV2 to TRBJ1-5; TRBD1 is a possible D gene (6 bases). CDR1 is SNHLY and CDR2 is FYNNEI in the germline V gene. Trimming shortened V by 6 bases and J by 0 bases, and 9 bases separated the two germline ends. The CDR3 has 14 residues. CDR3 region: CASRRGGSNQPQHF. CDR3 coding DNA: TGTGCCAGCAGGAGGGGGGGTAGCAATCAGCCCCAGCATTTT.

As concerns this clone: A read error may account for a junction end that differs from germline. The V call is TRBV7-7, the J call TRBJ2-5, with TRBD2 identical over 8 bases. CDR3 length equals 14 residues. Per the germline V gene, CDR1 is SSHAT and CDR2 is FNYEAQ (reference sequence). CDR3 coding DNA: TGTGCTAGCAGTCAACAACTAGCGGAAGAGGCCCAGTACTTC. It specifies CASSQQLAEEAQYF.

The CDR3 DNA reads TGTGCCAGCAGTGACCACTTCCAAGAGACCCAGTACTTC. As protein: CASSDHFQETQYF. This sequence joins TRBV2 and TRBJ2-5; D gene unclear. The CDR3 runs 13 residues. CDR1 and CDR2 (germline): SNHLY, FYNNEI. V gave up 3 bases and J gave up 1 base, with 6 bases separating them.